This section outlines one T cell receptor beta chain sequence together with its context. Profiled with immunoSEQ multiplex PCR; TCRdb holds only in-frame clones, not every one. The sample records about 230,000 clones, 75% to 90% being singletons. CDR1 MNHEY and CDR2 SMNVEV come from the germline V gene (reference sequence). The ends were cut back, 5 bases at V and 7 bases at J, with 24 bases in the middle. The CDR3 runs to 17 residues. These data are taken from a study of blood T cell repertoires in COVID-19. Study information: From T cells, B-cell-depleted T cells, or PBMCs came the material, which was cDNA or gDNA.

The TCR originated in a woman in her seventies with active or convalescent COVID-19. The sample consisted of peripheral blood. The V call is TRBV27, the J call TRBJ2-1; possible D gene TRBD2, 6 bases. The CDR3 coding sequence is TGTGCCAGCAGTCTGGGGTTCCGGGACTGGGGGTTGAATGAGCAGTTCTTC. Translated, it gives CASSLGFRDWGLNEQFF.